One and the same sample provided the 20 T cell receptor beta chains below, sequenced in a study of T cell responses to AZD1222 COVID-19 vaccine. Generated by immunoSEQ multiplex PCR, the TCRdb table keeps only in-frame clones and is missing some. The repertoire holds under 130,000 clones, with approximately 96% as singletons. The sample here was peripheral blood, taken on day 0 of AZD1222 vaccination. The receptors were sampled from an adult in good health.

This sequence joins TRBV7-9 and TRBJ2-7; D unclear. V was clipped by 5 bases and J by 8 bases, with 16 bases between them. Germline-derived CDR1 and CDR2 are SEHNR and FQNEAQ (reference sequence). This CDR3 contains 13 residues. The CDR3 here is CASSPRAAPQQYF. In nucleotides, the CDR3 is TGTGCCAGCAGCCCTAGGGCGGCCCCACAGCAGTACTTC.

In this sample, this clone turned up once. The chain couples TRBV28 to TRBJ1-2; possible D gene TRBD1, 5 bases. The V gene lost 2 bases and the J gene lost 5 bases, with 15 bases spanning the gap. Germline CDR1 MDHEN, CDR2 SYDVKM. The CDR3 is 15 residues long. The CDR3 region has the DNA TGTGCCAGCAGTTTAGGGGACTACGGGGGGTATGGCTACACCTTC. Translating gives CASSLGDYGGYGYTF.

The chain recombines TRBV19 with TRBJ1-2; the match to TRBD1 covers 10 bases. This CDR3 comprises 15 residues. Germline lookup yields CDR1 LNHDA and CDR2 SQIVND (reference sequence). The chain's CDR3 is CASLARDRGNYGYTF. CDR3 coding DNA: TGTGCTTCTCTCGCCCGGGACAGGGGTAACTATGGCTACACCTTC. Complete variable domain (other parts from reference TRBV19 and TRBJ1-2): DGGITQSPKYLFRKEGQNVTLSCEQNLNHDAMYWYRQDPGQGLRLIYYSQIVNDFQKGDIAEGYSVSREKKESFPLTVTSAQKNPTAFYLCASLARDRGNYGYTFGSGTRLTVV.

This sequence joins TRBV19 and TRBJ1-3, with unresolved D. Per the germline V gene, CDR1 is LNHDA and CDR2 is SQIVND (reference sequence). This CDR3 has 14 amino acids. With 3 bases removed from V and 4 bases from J, the gap between germline ends came to 10 bases. The CDR3 DNA reads as TGTGCCAGTAGTATCGAACAGCCAGGAAACACCATATATTTT. Encoded protein: CASSIEQPGNTIYF.

The chain is built from TRBV19 and TRBJ1-2, with a weak D call TRBD1 (6 bases). CDR1 is LNHDA, CDR2 SQIVND, per germline (reference sequence). This CDR3 has 14 residues. Trimming removed 6 bases from V and 2 bases from J, with 13 bases in between. CDR3 residues: CASRVDSENYGYTF. The DNA of the CDR3 is TGTGCCAGTAGGGTGGACAGCGAGAACTATGGCTACACCTTC.

The chain uses TRBV3-1 (or the pseudogene TRBV3-2) and TRBJ2-2, with 11 positions matching TRBD2. Per the germline V gene, CDR1 is LGHDT and CDR2 is YNNKEL (reference sequence). The length of the CDR3 is 18 residues. V shed 1 base, J shed 1 base, and the junction held 5 bases outside the gene matches. In nucleotides, the CDR3 is TGTGCCAGCAGCCAAGCCCTAGCGGGGGGCCTGAACACCGGGGAGCTGTTTTTT. It yields the protein CASSQALAGGLNTGELFF.

The chain links TRBV5-1 to TRBJ2-7; the D is unclear. This CDR3 contains 14 residues. The V gene's germline CDR1 is SGHRS and CDR2 YFSETQ. Deletions cut 0 bases from V and 0 bases from J, with 7 bases between. Written as DNA, the CDR3 is TGCGCCAGCAGCTTGGCTGGTAACTCCTACGAGCAGTACTTC. The encoded protein is CASSLAGNSYEQYF.

This clone was detected only once. V and J are TRBV5-1 and TRBJ2-1; D is unclear. Between the trimmed V and J ends, which lost 4 bases and 4 bases, there was a span of 24 bases. CDR1 is SGHRS and CDR2 is YFSETQ in the germline V gene. This CDR3 contains 18 residues. Written as DNA, the CDR3 is TGCGCCAGCAGCCCCCCAATTGGCGAAGACGCCCGTTACAATGAGCAGTTCTTC. As protein: CASSPPIGEDARYNEQFF.

The V and J genes are TRBV3-1 (or the pseudogene TRBV3-2) and TRBJ2-3; 11 positions agree with TRBD2. The V segment lost 2 bases and the J segment 8 bases; nucleotides outside the gene matches: 6. Germline V gives CDR1 LGHDT, CDR2 YNNKEL (reference sequence). This CDR3 contains 15 residues. DNA for the CDR3: TGTGCCAGCAGCCAATCTAGCGGGAGGTCGGGTACGCAGTATTTT. Residues: CASSQSSGRSGTQYF.

The rearrangement uses TRBV28 and TRBJ1-1; unclear D gene. Germline loops: CDR1 MDHEN, CDR2 SYDVKM. CDR3 length equals 14 residues. Trimming removed 10 bases at V and 4 bases at J, with 19 bases between. CDR3 region: CATTPGGPSTEAFF. The CDR3 DNA follows: TGTGCCACCACACCTGGCGGACCCTCCACTGAAGCTTTCTTT. Variable domain in full (rest from reference TRBV28 and TRBJ1-1): DVKVTQSSRYLVKRTGEKVFLECVQDMDHENMFWYRQDPGLGLRLIYFSYDVKMKEKGDIPEGYSVSREKKERFSLILESASTNQTSMYLCATTPGGPSTEAFFGQGTRLTVV.

This chain uses TRBV9 with TRBJ2-7; either TRBD1 or TRBD2 may supply D (7 bases each). This CDR3 has 15 amino acids. CDR1 and CDR2 from the germline V gene are SGDLS and YYNGEE. Deletions cut 4 bases from V and 2 bases from J, with 16 bases between. CDR3 protein: CASSLGGDSTYEQYF. The DNA of the CDR3 is TGTGCCAGCAGCTTGGGGGGGGACAGCACCTACGAGCAGTACTTC.

This chain uses TRBV7-8 with TRBJ1-2; D possibly corresponds to TRBD1 (5 bases). CDR1 and CDR2 (germline): SGHVS, FQNEAQ. The CDR3 totals 14 residues. Trimming took off 5 bases at V and 0 bases at J, with 10 bases between the two ends. The CDR3 region has the DNA TGTGCCAGCAGCCCCTGGGACGCTAACTATGGCTACACCTTC. Translated, it gives CASSPWDANYGYTF.

The chain is built from TRBV19 and TRBJ2-7, with a possible D match to TRBD2 (6 bases). CDR1 and CDR2 (germline): LNHDA, SQIVND (reference sequence). Between the trimmed V and J ends, which lost 3 bases and 0 bases, there was a span of 9 bases. The CDR3 contains 14 residues. CDR3 DNA: TGTGCCAGTAGTATCCGGGAGCTCTCCTACGAGCAGTACTTC. Residues: CASSIRELSYEQYF.

The chain combines TRBV3-1 (or the pseudogene TRBV3-2) with TRBJ2-7; the D is unclear. The V end was cut by 4 bases, the J end by 0 bases, with 16 bases between. This CDR3 is built from 16 residues. Germline V lookup: CDR1 LGHDT, CDR2 YNNKEL (reference sequence). CDR3 DNA sequence: TGTGCCAGCAGCCCGTCCGGGTACCCTGCCTCCTACGAGCAGTACTTC. This sequence encodes CASSPSGYPASYEQYF.

This sequence joins TRBV19 and TRBJ1-1; D might be TRBD1 (6 bases). This CDR3 region has 14 residues. In germline, CDR1 is LNHDA, CDR2 SQIVND (reference sequence). V gave up 7 bases and J gave up 0 bases, with 12 bases separating them. The CDR3 loop is CASTPRGVNTEAFF. For the CDR3, the DNA is TGTGCCAGTACGCCCAGGGGTGTGAACACTGAAGCTTTCTTT.

The rearrangement uses TRBV9 and TRBJ1-1, with TRBD1 matching 9 bases. Germline V gives CDR1 SGDLS, CDR2 YYNGEE. CDR3 size: 14 residues. The junction had 8 bases not matched to a gene; V was cut back by 4 bases and J by 7 bases. This CDR3 reads CASSPQGAYHEAFF. CDR3 bases: TGTGCCAGCAGCCCACAGGGGGCGTATCATGAAGCTTTCTTT.

This clone has just one count. The chain joins TRBV13 to TRBJ2-3, with D tentatively TRBD1 (6 bases). The CDR3 contains 14 residues. V was shortened by 0 bases and J by 5 bases, with 9 bases between the two germline ends. Germline V gene data show CDR1 as PRHDT and CDR2 as FYEKMQ (reference sequence). Here the CDR3 DNA reads TGTGCCAGCAGCTTAGGTGGGACAATAGATACGCAGTATTTT. It codes for CASSLGGTIDTQYF.

This chain links TRBV7-8 with TRBJ1-2, with 9 bases matching TRBD1. Trimming took 4 bases from V and 8 from J; bases not matched to a gene: 5. CDR1 is SGHVS and CDR2 is FQNEAQ in the germline V gene. The CDR3 loop spans 13 amino acids. CDR3 residues: CASSWDRVRGYTF. The CDR3 DNA follows: TGTGCCAGCAGCTGGGACAGGGTGAGAGGCTACACCTTC.

V usage is TRBV5-4 and J usage is TRBJ1-4; perhaps TRBD1 as D (5 bases). The CDR3 runs 16 residues. Germline V CDR1 and CDR2: SGHNT, YYREEE (reference sequence). V shed 3 bases and J shed 5 bases, with 17 bases lying between them. CDR3 DNA: TGTGCCAGCAGCTCCCCCGGGACGGGGGGAAATGAAAAACTGTTTTTT. It codes for CASSSPGTGGNEKLFF.

V and J are TRBV27 and TRBJ1-1, with D perhaps TRBD1 (6 bases). The germline gives CDR1 MNHEY, CDR2 SMNVEV (reference sequence). This CDR3 is built from 14 residues. V lost 3 bases and J lost 6, with 14 bases in between. The CDR3 nucleotides read TGTGCCAGCAGTTTCTACAGGGTTGGAGCTGAAGCTTTCTTT. Translated, it gives CASSFYRVGAEAFF.